This T cell receptor (beta chain) was documented in a study of blood T cell repertoires in COVID-19. For the study at large: The origin of the acute and convalescent COVID-19 samples was the United States, Italy and Spain.

The V gene end was trimmed by 4 bases and the J gene end by 8 bases; junction bases not matched to a gene: 8. There are 13 residues in the CDR3. CDR1 and CDR2 from the germline V gene are SGHDT and YYEEEE. Authors' analysis steps: The assay estimated nucleated cells by amplifying reference gene primers. Clones were sequenced by immunoSEQ multiplex PCR, and TCRdb holds only the in-frame ones, with some missing. V and J calls and clone size are given by that table; D and trimming were obtained from the DNA. The sample lists hundreds of thousands of clones, 85% to 90% occurring once. This sequence was found in a woman in her forties or fifties who had recovered from COVID-19. J is TRBJ1-2 and V is TRBV5-6, with 7 bases matching TRBD1. The source material was PBMCs or T cells enriched from blood (not recorded which). CDR3 amino acids: CASSPVLQGGYTF. DNA for the CDR3: TGTGCCAGCAGCCCAGTCCTACAGGGGGGCTACACCTTC. Drawing the rest from reference TRBV5-6 and TRBJ1-2, the complete variable domain is DAGVTQSPTHLIKTRGQQVTLRCSPKSGHDTVSWYQQALGQGPQFIFQYYEEEERQRGNFPDRFSGHQFPNYSSELNVNALLLGDSALYLCASSPVLQGGYTFGSGTRLTVV.